These T cell receptor beta chains were read from a single sample in a study of OX40 agonist ivuxolimab in advanced cancers. Clones were sequenced by immunoSEQ multiplex PCR, and TCRdb holds only the in-frame ones, with some missing. Here the sample spans about 50,000 clones, roughly 88% being singletons. The sample here was CD4+ or CD8+ T cells sorted from blood, taken in a trial of the OX40 agonist ivuxolimab. These receptors were taken from an adult with an advanced solid tumor such as melanoma, head and neck, liver or kidney cancer. Both conserved end residues are part of each CDR3. The D gene is left open where the match is weak. Only part of the rows carry a size: once, few, many, or a class if the clone is expanded.

TRBV7-8	.	TRBJ1-4	.	CASSLAPLDNEKLFF	TGTGCCAGCAGCTTAGCGCCACTAGATAATGAAAAACTGTTTTTT
TRBV14	TRBD2	TRBJ2-3	.	CASSQATLAWGDTQYF	TGTGCCAGCAGCCAAGCTACACTAGCGTGGGGAGATACGCAGTATTTT
TRBV7-2	TRBD1	TRBJ2-5	.	CASSLGTGGTETQYF	TGTGCCAGCAGCCTCGGGACAGGGGGCACAGAGACCCAGTACTTC
TRBV6-1	.	TRBJ2-3	.	CASRLKRVSTDTQYF	TGTGCCAGCAGATTAAAGCGGGTTAGCACAGATACGCAGTATTTT
TRBV13	.	TRBJ2-1	.	CASSFTSFSEQFF	TGTGCCAGCAGCTTCACTAGCTTCTCGGAGCAGTTCTTC
TRBV2	.	TRBJ2-3	.	CASSEALTGRGPTDTQYF	TGTGCCAGCAGTGAAGCGCTGACAGGGAGGGGCCCCACAGATACGCAGTATTTT
TRBV6-1	.	TRBJ1-3	few	CASSMGAGNTIYF	TGTGCCAGCAGTATGGGGGCTGGAAACACCATATATTTT
TRBV11-2	.	TRBJ2-1	few	CASSPGQGGYNEQFF	TGTGCCAGCAGCCCAGGACAGGGAGGGTACAATGAGCAGTTCTTC
TRBV6-6	TRBD1	TRBJ1-6	.	CASRGTGSHSPLHF	TGTGCCAGCAGGGGGACAGGGAGTCATTCACCCCTCCACTTT
TRBV29-1	TRBD2	TRBJ2-1	.	CSFRTSGSYEQFF	TGCAGCTTTAGGACTAGCGGGAGCTATGAGCAGTTCTTC
TRBV6-5	.	TRBJ1-2	.	CASSSAIADINGYTF	TGTGCCAGCAGCTCGGCGATCGCAGACATCAATGGCTACACCTTC
TRBV4-1	TRBD2	TRBJ2-7	.	CASSQDRSGRAGSYEQYF	TGCGCCAGCAGCCAAGATCGTAGCGGGAGGGCCGGATCCTACGAGCAGTACTTC
TRBV5-8	.	TRBJ1-1	once	CASSLTGTEAFF	TGTGCCAGCAGCTTGACAGGAACTGAAGCTTTCTTT
TRBV6-5	.	TRBJ1-5	.	CASSRDSSNQPQHF	TGTGCCAGCAGTCGCGACAGCTCCAATCAGCCCCAGCATTTT
TRBV7-9	.	TRBJ2-7	.	CASSSTATYEQYF	TGTGCCAGCAGCTCGACAGCCACCTACGAGCAGTACTTC
TRBV5-1	TRBD2	TRBJ2-7	.	CASSLGGGGAYEQYF	TGCGCCAGCAGCTTAGGGGGCGGGGGGGCCTACGAGCAGTACTTC
TRBV25-1	TRBD2	TRBJ2-2	.	CASLPRGEAGELFF	TGTGCCAGCCTCCCACGGGGGGAGGCCGGGGAGCTGTTTTTT
TRBV29-1	.	TRBJ2-1	.	CSVGSEGFQFF	TGCAGCGTCGGGTCCGAAGGATTCCAGTTCTTC
TRBV30	.	TRBJ1-2	.	CAWSVLQGRGYTF	TGTGCCTGGAGTGTACTCCAGGGTCGCGGCTACACCTTC
TRBV10-3	TRBD1	TRBJ2-7	.	CAISGDRGLDVQYF	TGTGCCATCAGTGGGGACAGGGGCCTTGATGTGCAGTACTTC
TRBV9	TRBD2	TRBJ2-1	.	CASSVVGSGLYNEQFF	TGTGCCAGCAGCGTAGTGGGTAGCGGGTTGTACAATGAGCAGTTCTTC
TRBV7-9	TRBD2	TRBJ2-7	.	CASSSAGTGGISYEQYF	TGTGCCAGCAGCTCTGCTGGGACGGGAGGCATCTCCTACGAGCAGTACTTC
TRBV30	.	TRBJ2-3	.	CAWSGGQGSTDTQYF	TGTGCCTGGAGTGGGGGGCAGGGGTCCACAGATACGCAGTATTTT
TRBV7-2	.	TRBJ2-1	.	CASSLDVRGSNEQFF	TGTGCCAGCAGCTTAGACGTGAGGGGGAGCAATGAGCAGTTCTTC
TRBV15	TRBD2	TRBJ2-5	.	CATSPATAGQETQYF	TGTGCCACCAGCCCAGCGACAGCGGGACAAGAGACCCAGTACTTC
TRBV7-6	.	TRBJ2-2	.	CASSLGEYGELFF	TGTGCCAGCAGCTTAGGGGAGTACGGGGAGCTGTTTTTT
TRBV21-1	.	TRBJ2-1	.	CASNGPREGREQFF	TGTGCCAGCAATGGCCCGCGGGAGGGCAGGGAGCAGTTCTTC
TRBV5-6	.	TRBJ1-3	.	CASSLYGNTIYF	TGTGCCAGCAGCTTGTATGGAAACACCATATATTTT
TRBV28	TRBD1	TRBJ1-5	.	CASKTGTIVGNQPQHF	TGTGCCAGTAAGACAGGGACTATAGTAGGCAATCAGCCCCAGCATTTT
TRBV21-1	.	TRBJ1-5	.	CASSKGGNQPQHF	TGTGCCAGCAGCAAGGGAGGCAATCAGCCCCAGCATTTT
TRBV6-1	TRBD2	TRBJ2-6	.	CASSGLAGLSSGANVLTF	TGTGCCAGCAGTGGGCTAGCGGGCCTGAGCTCTGGGGCCAACGTCCTGACTTTC
TRBV27	.	TRBJ2-3	.	CASGELYTDTQYF	TGTGCCAGCGGGGAGCTTTATACTGATACGCAGTATTTT
TRBV11-1	TRBD2	TRBJ2-1	.	CASSLVWGTSEYNEQFF	TGTGCCAGCAGCTTAGTGTGGGGGACTAGCGAGTACAATGAGCAGTTCTTC
TRBV5-1	TRBD1	TRBJ2-2	.	CASSLGQGGTGELFF	TGCGCCAGCAGCTTGGGACAGGGTGGGACCGGGGAGCTGTTTTTT
TRBV29-1	TRBD2	TRBJ2-3	.	CSFSGTTIQYF	TGCAGCTTTAGCGGGACGACAATCCAGTATTTT
TRBV28	.	TRBJ1-2	once	CASSLTAYGYTF	TGTGCCAGCAGTTTGACAGCCTATGGCTACACCTTC
TRBV28	.	TRBJ2-7	.	CASSLLLYEQYF	TGTGCCAGCAGTTTATTGCTCTACGAGCAGTACTTC
TRBV28	TRBD1	TRBJ1-2	.	CAISTGVYGYTF	TGTGCCATCTCGACAGGGGTCTATGGCTACACCTTC
TRBV7-8	TRBD2	TRBJ2-1	.	CASSSRLAHEQFF	TGTGCCAGCAGCTCCCGACTAGCCCATGAGCAGTTCTTC
TRBV6-6	.	TRBJ1-3	few	CASSYSGNGNTIYF	TGTGCCAGCAGTTACTCGGGAAATGGAAACACCATATATTTT
TRBV2	.	TRBJ1-4	.	CASRDGSATNEKLFF	TGTGCCAGCAGGGACGGCTCCGCAACTAATGAAAAACTGTTTTTT
TRBV9	.	TRBJ2-1	.	CASSVATGRSEQFF	TGTGCCAGCAGCGTAGCTACAGGGAGAAGTGAGCAGTTCTTC
TRBV5-4	.	TRBJ2-1	.	CASSLEAWTYNEQFF	TGTGCCAGCAGCTTGGAAGCCTGGACTTACAATGAGCAGTTCTTC
TRBV5-1	.	TRBJ2-3	.	CASSPLVGSTDTQYF	TGCGCCAGCAGCCCCCTGGTGGGCTCCACAGATACGCAGTATTTT